The text below deals with one T cell receptor (beta chain). Its binding antigen is unknown. No base quality values were provided; no much bigger clone lies one nucleotide off. The library was generated by the immunoSEQ multiplex PCR assay. For the multiplex PCR, a mixture combining 60 forward primers for TCR Vbeta segments and 13 reverse primers for TCR Jbeta segments was used. The CDR3 region of rearranged TCR beta genes was amplified from genomic DNA with a multiplex PCR assay. The Illumina HiSeq System was used to sequence the amplified TCR beta libraries as 87-base-pair reads. The original pipeline was this. Across the 600 to 700 repertoires, a later analysis counted 78 million or so unique TCR beta chains, 9 million to 14 million of which were shared by at least two donors. Raw reads were error-corrected and collapsed into unique sequences by a nearest-neighbor algorithm in which closely related sequences were merged to remove PCR and sequencing errors. V, D and J gene segments were assigned by aligning CDR3 sequences to IMGT reference sequences. For a sequence to be retained, a match of at least six nucleotides was required to both a V gene segment and a J gene segment. A rearrangement was called productive if the CDR3 had no stop codons and remained in frame with V and J, and every other rearrangement was called non-productive. CDR3 was defined according to IMGT convention as the region running from the second conserved V-encoded cysteine to the conserved J-encoded phenylalanine. In an earlier analysis of more than 550 of the donors, sequences lacking an unambiguous match to a single V gene segment were excluded. In an earlier analysis of several hundred of the donors, V segments were called functional above 56.7% productive rearrangements and were called segregating when the between-donor standard deviation exceeded 5%. A statistical classification framework was developed to diagnose cytomegalovirus status using the catalog of TCR beta chain sequences. A later analysis assigned V and J genes by comparing TCR nucleotide sequences with IMGT/GENE-DB human TR gene sequences. The TCRdist pipeline was used in a later analysis to assign CDR3 sequences and most-parsimonious VDJ recombination scenarios. In a later analysis, each TCR beta chain was defined by its CDR3 amino acid sequence together with its V-gene family, and reads without a unique V-gene family were excluded. To address suspected cross-contamination and a sequencing artifact, a later analysis removed roughly 580 highly shared, low-generation-probability nucleotide sequences. A later analysis calculated a clonal expansion index for each public chain from normalized within-repertoire ranks of inferred template counts. In a later analysis, generation probabilities were computed using a VDJ recombination model fitted to out-of-frame rearrangements, and the results were checked against IGoR. Hypergeometric tests were used in a later analysis to score TCR-TCR, TCR-HLA and TCR-CMV co-occurrence, with a repertoire-size bias correction applied to the TCR pairs. False discovery rates were estimated in a later analysis by permuting HLA or CMV assignments 20 times. A later analysis grouped co-occurring TCRs with DBSCAN, adding TCRdist sequence similarity when clustering within HLA-allele-positive subsets. Repertoires with fewer than 30,000 or more than 120,000 public chains, plus five repertoires with anomalous nucleotide sharing, were excluded from co-occurrence clustering. In its TCRdb copy, this immuneACCESS table keeps in-frame sequences only and misses some clones. Where compared with another copy, unresolved V genes explain less than half of these, and the others have no known cause. The DNA gave D and trimming, while V, J and clone size come from that table. Present in this sample are about 110,000 clones, around 61% of which were seen just once. The top ten clones comprise 2.2% of the sample.

The cohort was made up of about 610 healthy bone marrow donors. All cohort members were sampled while nominally healthy, although unrecorded immune exposures were likely present. The donor tested CMV seronegative, placing the donor among the 352 seronegative members of the cohort. Each donor provided a peripheral blood sample, and peripheral blood mononuclear cells were used for TCR beta sequencing. The Qiagen DNeasy Blood Extraction Kit was used to extract genomic DNA from the blood cell samples. This entry belongs to a study of cytomegalovirus exposure and HLA in healthy donors (dated by TCRdb to 2016 to 2017). Notes on the research overall: In an earlier analysis of roughly 500 of the donors, 276 Gb of sequence data and 95 million to 130 million unique TCR beta sequences from 180 million or so T cells were reported. Roughly 300 gigabases of sequencing data and around 88 million unique TCR sequences made up an early release that covered under 750 HLA-typed donors. Among the roughly 410 genotyped donors, approximately 76% belonged to the genetic ancestry cluster associated with self-reported Caucasian donors. The study aimed to test whether cataloging public T cell receptors could reveal signatures of past pathogen exposure. The T cell repertoires of under 700 subjects were profiled by immunosequencing and related to cytomegalovirus serostatus. In addition to the first cohort of 666 subjects, a separate validation cohort of 120 different subjects was used. To predict cytomegalovirus infection status, the study brought together high-throughput TCR immunosequencing, statistical association of individual TCRs with disease status, and machine learning. To study patterns of TCR occurrence, a later analysis re-analyzed previously published TCR beta repertoires from more than 550 donors and added high-resolution HLA genotyping. The later analysis used no new phenotypic data to find candidate immune exposures, relying instead on TCR beta sequences and their occurrence across donors. An earlier analysis of about 620 of the donors applied high-throughput TCR beta sequencing to assess whether each TCR beta V gene segment acted as functional or pseudogenic. Donor age, sex, ethnicity and CMV serostatus were compiled alongside the repertoire data. Genome-wide SNP genotypes for about 65% of the roughly 700 donors were used in a later genetic analysis, which treated that subset as a discovery cohort. All discovery cohort repertoires had been generated on a single sequencing platform. Both class I and class II loci were covered by HLA typing, at four-digit resolution. Typing coverage differed by locus: A, B, C, DRB1 and DQB1 were typed in roughly 620-630 donors, DQA1 in around 500, DPA1 in over 600, and DPB1 in roughly 470. Four or five DR-DQ haplotypes were handled as single units for association and clustering because linkage in the cohort was strong. Across about 380 genotyped donors of the cohort, an average of roughly 250,000 unique TCR beta nucleotide sequences per donor were sequenced, and roughly 20% of those sequences were non-productive. The paper as a whole reports these results and caveats: A few of the identified cytomegalovirus-associated TCR beta chains were confirmed in vitro to be specific for cytomegalovirus antigens. Because the 87-base-pair reads could not distinguish some IMGT-functional V segments, including TRBV6-2 and TRBV6-3, those segments were excluded. The study listed 150 to 200 TCR beta chains as associated with cytomegalovirus. Immune exposure information for the cohort was limited to CMV serostatus. Because counts were too low, around 17 rarely observed V segments, including chromosome 9 orphons, were left out of the earlier analysis of over 550 of the donors. A later genetic analysis reported fewer N-insertions in productive TCRs among donors in an Asian-associated ancestry cluster than the roughly 620-donor mean. Linkage disequilibrium might explain the correlated functional status among segregating V segments, but an unknown experimental factor could not be excluded. Assigning TCR associations to individual alleles was difficult when HLA alleles, especially DR and DQ, strongly co-occurred. The classifier was reported to diagnose cytomegalovirus status with high specificity and sensitivity in both the original and validation cohorts. A group of highly shared sequence variants was considered likely to be a technical artifact of the sequencing pipeline. According to a later analysis, parvovirus B19, influenza, CMV and Epstein-Barr virus appeared linked to several top co-occurrence clusters. The authors suggested that the approach could potentially be generalized to other disease states and immunological phenotypes. Compared with equally common non-associated chains, HLA-associated TCR beta chains in a later analysis were more clonally expanded and had lower generation probabilities. In a later analysis, around 15,000 TCR beta sequences were associated with specific HLA alleles at a false discovery rate of 0.05. Because HLA typing was missing for some donors at each locus, association tests included only the typed subset. A later analysis found that TCR association rates varied across HLA loci, with DRB1 alleles showing the most associated TCRs and HLA-C alleles the fewest. An association between a missense DCLRE1C variant and V-gene and J-gene trimming of TCR beta chains was found in a later genetic analysis and replicated in an independent cohort. A further reported finding was that TCR beta sequences accurately predicted the HLA-A and HLA-B alleles for most subjects in the first cohort. This cohort had only TCR beta chains sequenced, and the lack of alpha or paired-chain data limited which features could be detected. Most TCR sequences were seen in very few donors, while some public TCRs were found in many individuals. In a later analysis, most CMV-associated TCR beta chains were found to appear HLA-restricted, with HLA associations seemingly driven largely by CMV exposure. Sequencing depth was assumed to be roughly uniform across donors in the presence/absence analyses, though that assumption may not hold. In an earlier analysis of 587 of the donors, most TCR beta V segments appeared in productive rearrangements about 90% or about 30% of the time, broadly matching IMGT annotations.

The CDR3 spans 15 residues, from the cysteine through the phenylalanine. Of all the DNA, just the CDR3 is kept, 45 bases in frame from base 1. Trimmed from V: 5 bases; trimmed from J: 3 bases; junction bases lacking a gene match: 7. The germline V gene specifies SGHTA as CDR1 and FQGNSA as CDR2. Sequencing used PBMCs. This TCR derives from a woman aged 25-40 years in good health and CMV-seronegative. Recombination connected TRBV7-2 to TRBJ2-7, with 10 middle bases fitting TRBD1. The CDR3 is CASSRSGTGDYEQYF. The nucleotides read TGTGCCAGCAGCCGTTCCGGGACAGGGGACTACGAGCAGTACTTC.